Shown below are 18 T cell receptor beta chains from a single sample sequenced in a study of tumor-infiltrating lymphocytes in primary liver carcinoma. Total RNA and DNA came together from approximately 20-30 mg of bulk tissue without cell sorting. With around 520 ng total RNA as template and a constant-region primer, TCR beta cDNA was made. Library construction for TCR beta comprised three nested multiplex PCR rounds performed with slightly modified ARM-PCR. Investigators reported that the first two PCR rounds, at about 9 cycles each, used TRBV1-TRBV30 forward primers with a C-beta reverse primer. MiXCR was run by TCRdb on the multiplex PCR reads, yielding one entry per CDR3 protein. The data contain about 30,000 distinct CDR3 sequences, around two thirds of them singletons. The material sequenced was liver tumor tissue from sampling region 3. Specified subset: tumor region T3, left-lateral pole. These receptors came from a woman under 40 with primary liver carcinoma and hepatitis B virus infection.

The CDR3 is CVISPEGGGLYGQFF. The CDR3 bases are TGTGTCATCAGCCCAGAGGGGGGAGGCCTTTATGGGCAGTTCTTC. This rearrangement joins TRBV5-4 to TRBJ2-1, with D perhaps assigned TRBD1 or TRBD2 (6 bases each). There are 15 residues in the CDR3. Per the germline V gene, CDR1 is SGHNT and CDR2 is YYREEE (reference sequence).

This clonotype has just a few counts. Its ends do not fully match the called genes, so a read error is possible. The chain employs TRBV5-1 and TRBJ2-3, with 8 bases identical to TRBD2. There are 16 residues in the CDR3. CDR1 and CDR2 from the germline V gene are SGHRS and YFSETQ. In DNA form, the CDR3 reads TGCGCCAGCAGTACCGTCCAGGCGGGAGGCGCAGATACGCGGTATTTT. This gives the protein CASSTVQAGGADTRYF.

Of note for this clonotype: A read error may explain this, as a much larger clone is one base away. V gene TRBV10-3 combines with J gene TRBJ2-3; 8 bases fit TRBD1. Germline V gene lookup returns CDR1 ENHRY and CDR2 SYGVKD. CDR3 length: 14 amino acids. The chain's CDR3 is CAISPATGTGTQYF. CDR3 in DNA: TGTGCCATCAGTCCGGCGACAGGGACAGGTACGCAGTATTTT.

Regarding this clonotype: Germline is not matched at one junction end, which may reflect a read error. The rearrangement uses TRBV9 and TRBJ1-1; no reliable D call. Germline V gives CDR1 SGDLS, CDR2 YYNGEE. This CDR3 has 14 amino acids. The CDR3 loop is CASTVAHSGIEAFF. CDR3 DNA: TGTGCCAGCACCGTAGCCCACTCGGGCATTGAAGCTTTCTTT.

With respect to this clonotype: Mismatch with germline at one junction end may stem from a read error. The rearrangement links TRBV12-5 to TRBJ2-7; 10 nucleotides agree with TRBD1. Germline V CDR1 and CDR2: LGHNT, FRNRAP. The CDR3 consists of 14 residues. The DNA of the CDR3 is TGTACTAGTGGTTCGACAGGGGGCTCTTACGATCAGTACTTC. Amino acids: CTSGSTGGSYDQYF.

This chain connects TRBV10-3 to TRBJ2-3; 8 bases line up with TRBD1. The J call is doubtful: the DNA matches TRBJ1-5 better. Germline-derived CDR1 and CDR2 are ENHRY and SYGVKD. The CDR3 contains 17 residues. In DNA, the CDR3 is TGTGCCATCAGTGAGACAGACAGGGGTTCTTGGACAGTTACGCAGCATTTT. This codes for CAISETDRGSWTVTQHF.

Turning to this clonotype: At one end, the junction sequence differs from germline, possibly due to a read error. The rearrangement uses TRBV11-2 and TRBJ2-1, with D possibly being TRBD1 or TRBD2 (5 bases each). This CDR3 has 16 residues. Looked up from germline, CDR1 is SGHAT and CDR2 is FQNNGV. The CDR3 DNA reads TGTGTCAGCATCTTAGTTGGTGGGACGCCAGTTGATGAGCAGTTCTTC. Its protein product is CVSILVGGTPVDEQFF.

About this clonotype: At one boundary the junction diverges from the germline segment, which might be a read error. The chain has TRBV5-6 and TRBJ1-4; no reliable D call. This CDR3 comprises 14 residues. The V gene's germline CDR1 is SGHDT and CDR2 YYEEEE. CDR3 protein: CASNLAWLCEKLFF. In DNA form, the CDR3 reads TGTGCCAGCAACTTGGCTTGGCTGTGTGAAAAACTGTTTTTT. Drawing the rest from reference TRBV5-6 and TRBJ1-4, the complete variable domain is DAGVTQSPTHLIKTRGQQVTLRCSPKSGHDTVSWYQQALGQGPQFIFQYYEEEERQRGNFPDRFSGHQFPNYSSELNVNALLLGDSALYLCASNLAWLCEKLFFGSGTQLSVL.

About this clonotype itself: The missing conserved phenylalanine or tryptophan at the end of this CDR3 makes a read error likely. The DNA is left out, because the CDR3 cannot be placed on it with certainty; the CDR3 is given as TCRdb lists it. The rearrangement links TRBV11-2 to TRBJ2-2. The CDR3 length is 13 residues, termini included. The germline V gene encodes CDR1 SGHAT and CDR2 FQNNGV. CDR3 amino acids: CASSHGNIGELFS.

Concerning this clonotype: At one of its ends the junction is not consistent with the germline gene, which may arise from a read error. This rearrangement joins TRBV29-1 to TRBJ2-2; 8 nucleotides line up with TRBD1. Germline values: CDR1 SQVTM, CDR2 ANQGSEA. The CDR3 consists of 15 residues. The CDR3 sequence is CSVERQGICTGGLFF. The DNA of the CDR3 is TGCAGCGTTGAGAGACAGGGGATATGCACCGGGGGGCTGTTTTTT.

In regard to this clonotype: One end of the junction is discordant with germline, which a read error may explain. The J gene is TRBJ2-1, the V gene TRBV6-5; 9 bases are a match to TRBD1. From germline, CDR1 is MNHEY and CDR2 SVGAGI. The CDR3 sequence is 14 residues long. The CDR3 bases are TGTGCCAGCAATCCAGGACAGGGGTACAATGAGCAGTTTTTC. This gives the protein CASNPGQGYNEQFF.

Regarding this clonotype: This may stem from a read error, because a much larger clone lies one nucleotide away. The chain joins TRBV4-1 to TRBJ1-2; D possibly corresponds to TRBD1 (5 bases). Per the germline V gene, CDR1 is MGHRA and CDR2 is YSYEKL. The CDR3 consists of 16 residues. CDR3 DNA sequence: TGCGCCAGCAGCCAATCGATTACGGGACCGATCTATGGCTACATCTTC. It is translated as CASSQSITGPIYGYIF.

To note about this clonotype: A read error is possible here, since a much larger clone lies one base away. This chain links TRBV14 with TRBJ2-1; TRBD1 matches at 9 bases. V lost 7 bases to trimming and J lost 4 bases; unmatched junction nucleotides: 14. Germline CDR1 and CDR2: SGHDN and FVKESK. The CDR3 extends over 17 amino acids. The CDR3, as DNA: TGTGCCAGCAATCAAGAGAGTCAGGGGACAGGGTACAATGAGCAGTTCTTC. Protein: CASNQESQGTGYNEQFF.

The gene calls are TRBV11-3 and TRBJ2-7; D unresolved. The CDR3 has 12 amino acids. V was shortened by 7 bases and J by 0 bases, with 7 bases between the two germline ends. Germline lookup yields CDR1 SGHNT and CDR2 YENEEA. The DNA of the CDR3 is TGTGCCAGCACGGGTTGCTCCTACGAGCAGTACTTC. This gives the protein CASTGCSYEQYF.

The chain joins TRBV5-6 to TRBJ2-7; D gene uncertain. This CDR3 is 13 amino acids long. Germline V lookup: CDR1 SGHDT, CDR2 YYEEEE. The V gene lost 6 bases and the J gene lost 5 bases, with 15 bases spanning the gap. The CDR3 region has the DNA TGTGCCAGCATCGACTCGGACGGCCACGAGCAGTACTTC. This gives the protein CASIDSDGHEQYF. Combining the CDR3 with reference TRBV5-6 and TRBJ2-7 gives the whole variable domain DAGVTQSPTHLIKTRGQQVTLRCSPKSGHDTVSWYQQALGQGPQFIFQYYEEEERQRGNFPDRFSGHQFPNYSSELNVNALLLGDSALYLCASIDSDGHEQYFGPGTRLTVT.

The CDR3 reads CASSSRPDREAYSGDTIYF. The CDR3 coding sequence is TGTGCCAGCAGCTCACGCCCGGACAGGGAAGCGTACTCAGGAGACACCATATATTTT. The chain joins TRBV11-2 to TRBJ1-3, with 8 nucleotides matching TRBD1. This CDR3 has 19 amino acids. Trimming removed 4 bases from V and 8 bases from J; junction bases left unmatched: 22. Looked up from germline, CDR1 is SGHAT and CDR2 is FQNNGV.

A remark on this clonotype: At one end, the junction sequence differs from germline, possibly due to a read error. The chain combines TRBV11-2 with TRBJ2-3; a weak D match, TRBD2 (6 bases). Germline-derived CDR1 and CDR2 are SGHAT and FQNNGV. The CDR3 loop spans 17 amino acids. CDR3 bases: TGTACCAGCAGCCATCGAGGGAACGGGAGTCTCACAGATACGCAGTATTTT. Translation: CTSSHRGNGSLTDTQYF.

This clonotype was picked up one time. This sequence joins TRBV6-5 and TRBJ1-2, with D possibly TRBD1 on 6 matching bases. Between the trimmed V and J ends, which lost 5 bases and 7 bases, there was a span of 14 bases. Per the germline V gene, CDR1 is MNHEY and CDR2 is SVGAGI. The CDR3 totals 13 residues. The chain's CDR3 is CASSTRGNRGYTF. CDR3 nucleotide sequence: TGTGCCAGCAGTACCAGGGGAAATCGTGGCTACACCTTC.